These T cell receptor beta chains were read from a single sample in a study of patients and donors after allogeneic stem cell transplantation. TCRdb passed the RT-PCR reads through MiXCR, listing each CDR3 protein once. In the table there are around 17,000 distinct CDR3 sequences, 27% of which are singletons. The material sequenced was blood, either unsorted or a sorted T cell fraction (not recorded which). The source of these receptors is a human donor who was either an allogeneic HSCT recipient or a stem cell or donor lymphocyte infusion donor (not recorded which). It is not recorded whose cells these are; they may come from a transplant donor. CDR3s include the opening cysteine and the closing phenylalanine or tryptophan. A D gene is named only where the DNA matches it firmly. Clone size, where shown, is once, few, many, or a class for clones that have expanded.

TRBJ1-2 | . | . | TRBV7-9 | TGTGCCAGCAGCCCCCTCCTCTATGGCTACACCTTC | CASSPLLYGYTF
TRBJ1-4 | . | . | TRBV5-5 | TGTGCCAGCAGCTTGGAGCGAGGGGGTTATGAAAAACTGTTTTTT | CASSLERGGYEKLFF
TRBJ1-3 | . | TRBD1 | TRBV5-6 | TGTGCCAGCAGCCTCGGACAGGGACGGAGAAACACCATATATTTT | CASSLGQGRRNTIYF
TRBJ1-2 | . | . | TRBV28 | TGTGCCAGCAGTTTAGTAGTTTCCTCCAGTGGCTACACCTTC | CASSLVVSSSGYTF
TRBJ2-7 | . | . | TRBV7-2 | TGTGCCAGCAGCTTAGCGGCGGGGACTGCACCCTACGAGCAGTACTTC | CASSLAAGTAPYEQYF
TRBJ1-2 | few | . | TRBV12-3/TRBV12-4 | TGTGCCAGCAGTTCCGCGGGCCTATGGGGATATGGCTACACCTTC | CASSSAGLWGYGYTF
TRBJ1-1 | few | . | TRBV7-3 | TGTGCCAGCAGCTCCCGGTGGTCAGTGAACACTGAAGCTTTCTTT | CASSSRWSVNTEAFF
TRBJ1-2 | medium-sized | TRBD1 | TRBV5-1 | TGCGCCAGCAGCTTGCGCGGACAGGGGGGCTATGGCTACACCTTC | CASSLRGQGGYGYTF
TRBJ1-5 | . | TRBD1 | TRBV2 | TGTGCCAGCAGTGTTAGACAGGGCGGCAATCAGCCCCAGCATTTT | CASSVRQGGNQPQHF
TRBJ1-1 | many | . | TRBV15 | TGTGCCACCAGCAGAGACCTATTAGACAGGAACACTGAAGCTTTCTTT | CATSRDLLDRNTEAFF
TRBJ1-5 | . | . | TRBV4-1 | TGCGCCAGCAGCCCTGGGACGGCGGGAGGCCAGCCCCAGCATTTT | CASSPGTAGGQPQHF
TRBJ2-7 | few | . | TRBV29-1 | TGCAGCGTTGGTCAGAGTTCCGGGGTCTCCTACGAGCAGTACTTC | CSVGQSSGVSYEQYF
TRBJ1-6 | medium-sized | . | TRBV28 | TGTGCCAGCAGTTACCGGTGGTCCTATAATTCACCCCTCCACTTT | CASSYRWSYNSPLHF
TRBJ1-3 | . | . | TRBV4-3 | TGCGCCAGCAGCCCCGAACCTGGAGGGGTCGGAAACACCATATATTTT | CASSPEPGGVGNTIYF
TRBJ1-1 | . | . | TRBV18 | TGTGCCAGCTCACCACCGTGGGGGAGGGCTGAAGCTTTCTTT | CASSPPWGRAEAFF
TRBJ1-1 | . | . | TRBV5-1 | TGCGCCAGCAGCTCTAACCACAGGAGGTTGAACACTGAAGCTTTCTTT | CASSSNHRRLNTEAFF
TRBJ2-2 | . | TRBD1 | TRBV6-5 | TGTGCCAGCAGCCACAGGACAGGGGGCACCGGGGAGCTGTTTTTT | CASSHRTGGTGELFF
TRBJ2-2 | . | TRBD2 | TRBV4-3 | TGCGCCAGCAGCCCGTGGACTAGCGCCGGGGAGCTGTTTTTT | CASSPWTSAGELFF
TRBJ2-3 | . | . | TRBV4-1 | TGCGCCAGCAGCCAAGATTTGTACAGGGCGGGGTACACAGATACGCAGTATTTT | CASSQDLYRAGYTDTQYF
TRBJ1-5 | medium-sized | TRBD1 | TRBV28 | TGTGCCAGCAGTTTATTGACAGGGGGAGGTCAGCCCCAGCATTTT | CASSLLTGGGQPQHF
TRBJ1-1 | few | . | TRBV20-1 | TGCAGTGCTAGGGCCCCCTCAGGCCGTGGGGCTTTCTTT | CSARAPSGRGAFF
TRBJ1-1 | few | . | TRBV5-1 | TGCGCCAGCAGTCTTAGAGGTCCCGAAGCTTTCTTT | CASSLRGPEAFF
TRBJ2-2 | few | . | TRBV24-1 | TGTGCCACGTCTACCGGGGAGCTGTTTTTT | CATSTGELFF
TRBJ1-2 | . | . | TRBV11-2 | TGTGCCAGCAGCCCAGGGGCAGGCACGGCCTACTATGGCTACACCTTC | CASSPGAGTAYYGYTF
TRBJ1-6 | . | . | TRBV4-1 | TGCGCCAGCAGCCAATCCGTAGGCAGGAGCTCCTATAATTCACCCCTCCACTTT | CASSQSVGRSSYNSPLHF
TRBJ2-5 | . | . | TRBV7-9 | TGTGCCAGCAGCTTACTCGCGGGGGCGGCGACCCAGTACTTC | CASSLLAGAATQYF
TRBJ1-1 | . | . | TRBV6-6 | TGTGCCAGCAGTTACACGAACACTGAAGCTTTCTTT | CASSYTNTEAFF
TRBJ1-5 | few | . | TRBV5-6 | TGTGCCAGCAGCCTCGGCAGCTATAGCAATCAGCCCCAGCATTTT | CASSLGSYSNQPQHF
TRBJ1-1 | many | . | TRBV30 | TGTGCCTGGAGTGTAGCTCGAACCCGCCTAGGGAACACTGAAGCTTTCTTT | CAWSVARTRLGNTEAFF
TRBJ1-5 | . | . | TRBV28 | TGTGCCAGCAGTCCCTTAACCCGGGGTAGCAATCAGCCCCAGCATTTT | CASSPLTRGSNQPQHF
TRBJ1-6 | few | . | TRBV5-1 | TGCGCCAGCAGCTTGGAGTGGGAAAGGGGCTATAATTCACCCCTCCACTTT | CASSLEWERGYNSPLHF
TRBJ1-6 | few | . | TRBV6-2/TRBV6-3 | TGTGCCAGCGGTGATGGTTCACCCCTCCACTTT | CASGDGSPLHF
TRBJ1-2 | few | . | TRBV5-6 | TGTGCCAGCAGCTTGCCGTACGGCGGCTATGGCTACACCTTC | CASSLPYGGYGYTF
TRBJ1-2 | . | . | TRBV28 | TGTGCCAGCAGTTTGTTACAGGAGCATATAATCTACACCTTC | CASSLLQEHIIYTF
TRBJ1-5 | . | . | TRBV6-2/TRBV6-3 | TGTGCCAGCAGCCCCAGGGAGAATCAGCCCCAGCATTTT | CASSPRENQPQHF
TRBJ1-4 | few | TRBD1 | TRBV5-1 | TGCGCCAGCAGCCCCGGGACAGGGAATGAAAAACTGTTTTTT | CASSPGTGNEKLFF
TRBJ2-3 | . | . | TRBV5-6 | TGTGCCAGCAGGCTGACCCGGTATTACACAGATACGCAGTATTTT | CASRLTRYYTDTQYF
TRBJ2-5 | . | . | TRBV4-2 | TGTGCCAGCAGCCAAGATTTAGGGGGGTCCCAAGAGACCCAGTACTTC | CASSQDLGGSQETQYF
TRBJ2-3 | . | . | TRBV20-1 | TGCAGTGCTAACGGGGTGGGCACAGATACGCAGTATTTT | CSANGVGTDTQYF
TRBJ2-7 | . | . | TRBV5-1 | TGCGCCAGCAGCTTGGATTGGGAGTGGACTTCAGCCTACGAGCAGTACTTC | CASSLDWEWTSAYEQYF
TRBJ1-1 | . | . | TRBV12-3/TRBV12-4 | TGTGCCAGCAGTTTCTTATCCAGAGAAGCTTTCTTT | CASSFLSREAFF
TRBJ1-5 | few | . | TRBV20-1 | TGCAGTGCTAGTTCGGGGTACAATCAGCCCCAGCATTTT | CSASSGYNQPQHF
TRBJ2-1 | . | TRBD2 | TRBV3-1 | TGTGCCAGCAGCCAAGAAGAGGGGCTAGCGGCGGGGAATGAGCAGTTCTTC | CASSQEEGLAAGNEQFF
TRBJ1-1 | . | TRBD1 | TRBV9 | TGTGCCAGCAGCTCGTCGACAGGGGGCACTGAAGCTTTCTTT | CASSSSTGGTEAFF
TRBJ1-1 | . | TRBD1 | TRBV10-3 | TGTGCCATCAGTGAGCTCCGACAGGGGAACACTGAAGCTTTCTTT | CAISELRQGNTEAFF
TRBJ1-1 | . | . | TRBV2 | TGTGCCAGCAGGGTGGGGTGGGGAAGAAGTGAAGCTTTCTTT | CASRVGWGRSEAFF
TRBJ2-1 | few | TRBD2 | TRBV4-1 | TGCGCCAGCAGCCGTTCCGGGGGGGCCGGGTACAATGAGCAGTTCTTC | CASSRSGGAGYNEQFF
TRBJ1-2 | few | TRBD1 | TRBV3-1 | TGTGCCAGCAGCCATGAAAAGGGGGCAGGTGGCTACACCTTC | CASSHEKGAGGYTF
TRBJ1-1 | few | . | TRBV5-6 | TGTGCCAGCAGCTTGATAGGCTTAGGGAACACTGAAGCTTTCTTT | CASSLIGLGNTEAFF
TRBJ2-7 | . | TRBD1 | TRBV24-1 | TGTGCCACCAGTGCCGGACAGGGGTCAGGCTACGAGCAGTACTTC | CATSAGQGSGYEQYF
TRBJ1-1 | . | . | TRBV4-3 | TGCGCCAGCAGCCAAGATTGGGCACACTGGGCGAACACTGAAGCTTTCTTT | CASSQDWAHWANTEAFF